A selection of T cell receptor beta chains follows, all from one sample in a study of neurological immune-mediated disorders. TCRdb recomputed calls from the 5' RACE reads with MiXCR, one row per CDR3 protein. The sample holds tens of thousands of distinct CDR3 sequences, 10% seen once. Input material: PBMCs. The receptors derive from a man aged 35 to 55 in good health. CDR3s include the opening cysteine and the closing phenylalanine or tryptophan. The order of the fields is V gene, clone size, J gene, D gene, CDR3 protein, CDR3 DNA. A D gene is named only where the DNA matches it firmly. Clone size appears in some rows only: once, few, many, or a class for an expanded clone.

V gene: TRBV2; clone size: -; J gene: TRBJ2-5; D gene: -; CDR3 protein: CASKPAAQETQYF; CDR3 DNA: TGTGCCAGCAAGCCAGCGGCCCAAGAGACCCAGTACTTC
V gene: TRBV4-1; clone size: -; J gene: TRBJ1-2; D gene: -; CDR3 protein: CASSQEDTGTVYGYTF; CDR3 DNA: TGCGCCAGCAGCCAAGAGGATACCGGGACGGTATATGGCTACACCTTC
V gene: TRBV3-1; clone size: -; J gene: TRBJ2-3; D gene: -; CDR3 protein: CASSHTPPDTQYF; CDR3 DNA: TGTGCCAGCAGCCACACACCTCCAGATACGCAGTATTTT
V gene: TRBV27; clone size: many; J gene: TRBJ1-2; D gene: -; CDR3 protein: CASSPSGPNYGYTF; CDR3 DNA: TGTGCCAGCAGTCCCAGCGGACCTAACTATGGCTACACCTTC
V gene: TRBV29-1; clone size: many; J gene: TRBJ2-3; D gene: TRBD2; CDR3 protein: CSVAGTSERTIDTQYF; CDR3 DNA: TGCAGCGTCGCCGGGACTAGCGAGCGCACGATAGATACGCAGTATTTT
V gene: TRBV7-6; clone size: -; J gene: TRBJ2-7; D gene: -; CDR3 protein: CASSLRRPEEQYF; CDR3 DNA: TGTGCCAGCAGCTTAAGGAGACCCGAGGAGCAGTACTTC
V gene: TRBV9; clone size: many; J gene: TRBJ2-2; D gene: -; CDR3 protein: CASSVAVARELFF; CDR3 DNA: TGTGCCAGCAGCGTAGCCGTAGCCCGGGAGCTGTTTTTT
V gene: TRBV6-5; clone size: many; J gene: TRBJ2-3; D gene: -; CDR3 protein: CASSYGAPADTQYF; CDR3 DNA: TGTGCCAGCAGTTACGGGGCACCGGCAGATACGCAGTATTTT
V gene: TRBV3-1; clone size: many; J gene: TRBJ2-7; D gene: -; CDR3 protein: CASSERGIGYEQYF; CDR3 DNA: TGTGCCAGCAGCGAGAGGGGGATCGGCTACGAGCAGTACTTC
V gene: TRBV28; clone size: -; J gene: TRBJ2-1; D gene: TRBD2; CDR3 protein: CASRRGEGLNEQFF; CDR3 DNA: TGTGCCAGCAGGCGGGGGGAGGGCCTAAATGAGCAGTTCTTC
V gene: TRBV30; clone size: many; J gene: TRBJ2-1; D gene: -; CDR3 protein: CAWSPRGLDEQFF; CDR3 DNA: TGTGCCTGGAGTCCCAGGGGTCTCGATGAGCAGTTCTTC
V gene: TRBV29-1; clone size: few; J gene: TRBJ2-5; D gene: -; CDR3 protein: CSVTLETQYF; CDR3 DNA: TGCAGCGTGACCCTAGAGACCCAGTACTTC
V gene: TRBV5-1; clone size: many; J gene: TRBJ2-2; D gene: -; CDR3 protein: CASSQYSGELFF; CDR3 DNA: TGCGCCAGCAGCCAGTACTCCGGGGAGCTGTTTTTT
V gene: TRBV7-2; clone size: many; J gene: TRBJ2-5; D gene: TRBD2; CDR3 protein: CASSAREGTSGGAFPETQYF; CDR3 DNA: TGTGCCAGCAGCGCACGAGAGGGGACTAGCGGGGGGGCCTTCCCAGAGACCCAGTACTTC
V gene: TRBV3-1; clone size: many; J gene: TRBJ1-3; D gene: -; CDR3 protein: CASKQGGLGDGNTIYF; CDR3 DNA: TGTGCCAGCAAGCAGGGCGGACTTGGGGACGGAAACACCATATATTTT
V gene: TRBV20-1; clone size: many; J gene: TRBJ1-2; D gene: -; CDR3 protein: CSASGTGLPSHYGYTF; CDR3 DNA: TGCAGTGCTAGCGGTACAGGTCTGCCATCCCACTATGGCTACACCTTC
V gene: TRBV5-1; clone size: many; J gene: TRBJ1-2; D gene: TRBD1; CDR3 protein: CASSWGRGQDGYTF; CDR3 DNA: TGCGCCAGCAGCTGGGGCAGGGGGCAAGATGGCTACACCTTC
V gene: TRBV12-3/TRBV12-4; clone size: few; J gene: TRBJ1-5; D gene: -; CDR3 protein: CASSLKGIGQPQHF; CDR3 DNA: TGTGCCAGCAGTTTGAAGGGGATAGGGCAGCCCCAGCATTTT
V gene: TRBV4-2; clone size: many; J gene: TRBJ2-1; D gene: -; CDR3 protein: CASSGGQYNEQFF; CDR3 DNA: TGTGCCAGCAGCGGTGGCCAGTACAATGAGCAGTTCTTC
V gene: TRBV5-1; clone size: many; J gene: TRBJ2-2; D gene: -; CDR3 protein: CASSLDVPGELFF; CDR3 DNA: TGCGCCAGCAGCTTGGACGTTCCCGGGGAGCTGTTTTTT
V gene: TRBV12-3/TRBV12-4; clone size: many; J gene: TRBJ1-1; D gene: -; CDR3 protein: CASGNTEAFF; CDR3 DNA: TGTGCAAGTGGGAACACTGAAGCTTTCTTT
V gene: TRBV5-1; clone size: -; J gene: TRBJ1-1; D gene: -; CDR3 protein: CASSLSGMNTEAFF; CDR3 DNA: TGCGCCAGCAGCTTGTCAGGGATGAACACTGAAGCTTTCTTT